The entry that follows covers one T cell receptor (beta chain) sequence. It lacks a known antigen. Base-call qualities are not available, and no considerably larger clone is one nucleotide away. The data are from a study of shared clonotypes between healthy human individuals (dated by TCRdb to 2018 to 2021). Study-wide context: A couple of women and a few men aged 18 to 49 years were included in the cohort. Libraries were prepared and TCR repertoires were sequenced by different laboratories using diverse techniques, in order to increase sequencing depth and limit assay-specific biases. Between about 0.9 and 10 billion PBMCs per donor were obtained by leukapheresis. To estimate repertoire size and how much clonotype sharing occurs between individuals, the study deeply sequenced the blood TCR repertoires of 5 or 6 healthy adults. For each donor, CD4 naive and CD4 memory were each given three plates, CD8 naive was given two plates, and CD8 memory was given one plate.

The paper's findings and limits, for the study overall: Sampling was restricted to blood, and TCR repertoires in tissues likely differ from the TCR repertoires found in blood. Based on pairwise subsampling, the degree of clonotype sharing among donors was expected to be affected by sequencing depth. The genetic and exposure-history diversity represented was limited by the small number of donors. Sharing across a few donors was observed for around 5% of naive CD4, under 4% of naive CD8, about 2.3% of memory CD4, and roughly 0.43% of memory CD8 clonotypes. Larger estimated clonotype richness was generally found for naive subsets than for memory subsets. Compared with non-shared clonotypes, clonotypes shared by all four sorted-subset donors had higher generation probabilities. Even with the large sequencing depth, rarefaction of the sorted-subset datasets indicated that sequencing was incomplete.

Using the deep immunoSEQ assay, TCR CDR3 regions were amplified from genomic DNA by multiplex PCR. Extracted genomic DNA from each cell subset was spread evenly across all wells of several immunoSEQ 96-well plates, with each plate serving as a replicate. For sorted subsets, 200 ng of genomic DNA, equivalent to 25,000 to 35,000 T cell genomes, went into each replicate PCR. Purified libraries were measured with a Qubit 3.0 fluorometer, size-checked on a Bioanalyzer 2100, and measured again with the KAPA Library Quantification kit. Every immunoSEQ 96-well plate was sequenced on a dedicated single-read 150-cycle Illumina NextSeq 550 flow cell. On the authors' methods: The immunoSEQ output contained only junctional sequences without quality scores, so filtering could not match that applied to full-length reads. To assign V/J genes and CDR3, sequences were annotated using PyIR, a Python wrapper for IgBLAST v1.9, with IMGT germline references. Reads with weak V/J assignments (E-value above 1e-6), missing CDR3, stop codons, out-of-frame junctions, or ambiguous translated residues were removed. A V3J clonotype was defined by an identical inferred V gene, J gene, and CDR3 amino acid sequence. The percentage overlap between two repertoires was calculated by dividing the number of shared unique clonotypes by the size of the smaller repertoire. Repertoire richness was assessed with RTK rarefaction, the Chao1 estimator, and Recon v2.1 estimates of unobserved clonotypes. Generation probabilities for all TCRbeta clonotypes obtained by the gDNA method from a handful of donors were computed using OLGA. This is the immuneACCESS table as TCRdb keeps it, with only in-frame sequences that have V and J called. A part of the clones is gone; compared with another copy, unresolved V genes explain less than half, and the rest is unexplained. Clone size and V and J calls were adopted from that table, with D and trimming inferred from the DNA. The sample table records approximately 2,300,000 clones; roughly 90% of these occur just once. 0.37% of the sample is in the top ten clones.

Healthy HIV-negative adults with no recently reported acute infections or vaccinations were included as donors. Every donor was a Caucasian adult living in Nashville, Tennessee, USA. CD4+ T cells were enriched by magnetic negative selection; naive cells were then positively selected on CD45RA, and the negative fraction formed the memory subset. Blood was collected by leukapheresis, and PBMCs were isolated by Ficoll-Histopaque density gradient centrifugation and then cryopreserved in liquid nitrogen vapor phase. Purity and quantity of every magnetically sorted T cell population were checked by analytical flow cytometry. Genomic DNA was isolated from each sorted fraction and quantified by UV absorbance on a Nanodrop 2000c. The clonotype was recovered from a man between 18 and 29 years old in good health. Some clones in this sample may be carry-over from other donors' samples. The sequenced material came from naive CD4+ T cells from PBMCs. The cell subset or site label, as the study defines it: CD45RA+ positively selected.

The nucleotide sequence reads as follows: TGTGCCAGCAGCTCGACCTCGGGGACTAGCTCGGCTGAGCAGTTCTTC. This is translated as CASSSTSGTSSAEQFF. The chain is assembled from TRBV7-2 and TRBJ2-1; 9 bases in between match TRBD2. Taken from the germline V gene, the CDR1 and CDR2 loops are SGHTA and FQGNSA. After removal of 4 bases from V and 9 bases from J, the junction retains 13 bases not matched to a gene. The CDR3 covers 16 residues, taking in both the cysteine and the phenylalanine. The entry retains the CDR3 DNA only, 48 bases that are in frame from base 1. Full variable domain (CDR3 extended with the reference TRBV7-2 and TRBJ2-1 proteins): GAGVSQSPSNKVTEKGKDVELRCDPISGHTALYWYRQSLGQGLEFLIYFQGNSAPDKSGLPSDRFSAERTGGSVSTLTIQRTQQEDSAVYLCASSSTSGTSSAEQFFGPGTRLTVL.